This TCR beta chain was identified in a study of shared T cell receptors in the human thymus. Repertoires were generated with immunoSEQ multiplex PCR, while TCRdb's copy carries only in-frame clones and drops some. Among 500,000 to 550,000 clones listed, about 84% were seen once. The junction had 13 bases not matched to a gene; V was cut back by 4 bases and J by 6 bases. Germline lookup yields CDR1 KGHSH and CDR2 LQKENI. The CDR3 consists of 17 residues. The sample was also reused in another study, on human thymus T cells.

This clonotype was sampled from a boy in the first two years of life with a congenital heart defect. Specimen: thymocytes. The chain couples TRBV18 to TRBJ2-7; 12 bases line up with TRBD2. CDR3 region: CASSRWTSGKYPGEQYF. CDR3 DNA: TGTGCCAGCTCACGATGGACTAGCGGGAAATATCCGGGCGAGCAGTACTTC.